This T cell receptor beta chain was recorded in a study of Graves' ophthalmopathy and Graves' hyperthyroidism. This clonotype was seen a handful of times. Deletions cut 6 bases from V and 0 bases from J, with 12 bases between. Germline V lookup: CDR1 DFQATT, CDR2 SNEGSKA (reference sequence). This CDR3 comprises 13 residues. RNA transcripts provided the template for amplifying TCR beta CDR3 regions. HTBI primers were employed in first-round RT-PCR, then a second-round multiplex PCR followed. From the multiplex PCR reads, TCRdb called clonotypes with MiXCR, one entry per CDR3 protein. The sample carries some 1.1 million distinct CDR3 sequences, roughly 35% recorded once. Ages of hyperthyroidism patients ran from 18 to 65, and their diagnoses were new, under 2 months' duration.

V gene TRBV20-1 combines with J gene TRBJ2-7; D gene ambiguous. The sequenced material came from peripheral blood or thyroid tissue (not recorded which). The clonotype comes from an adult man with Graves' hyperthyroidism. The CDR3 DNA is TGCAGTGCCCGTGAAAGGAGCTCCTACGAGCAGTACTTC. Its protein is CSARERSSYEQYF.